A selection of T cell receptor beta chains follows, all from one sample in a study of control samples from healthy donors and cancer patients. Sequenced by immunoSEQ multiplex PCR; TCRdb stores in-frame clones only, minus some. The sample lists around 130,000 clones; roughly 89% were seen once. Sequencing input: blood. Source of these receptors: a man aged 25-40 years in good health. Both conserved end residues are part of each CDR3. The order of the fields is D gene, clone size, V gene, J gene, CDR3 DNA, CDR3 protein. The D gene is left open where the match is weak. Clone size is not always given. Where it is, it says once, few, many or a class for expanded clones.

NA,NA,TRBV3-1/TRBV3-2,TRBJ1-5,TGTGCCAGCAGCCAAACAGGACTCAATCAGCCCCAGCATTTT,CASSQTGLNQPQHF
TRBD1,NA,TRBV5-1,TRBJ2-1,TGCGCCAGCAGCGCCGGGACAGGGGCTTACAATGAGCAGTTCTTC,CASSAGTGAYNEQFF
TRBD2,NA,TRBV10-2,TRBJ2-5,TGCGCCAGCAGAGATACCGGGACTAGGCAAGAGACCCAGTACTTC,CASRDTGTRQETQYF
NA,NA,TRBV6-4,TRBJ1-5,TGTGCCAGCAGTGTTGGGGGCGGGCAGCCCCAGCATTTT,CASSVGGGQPQHF
NA,NA,TRBV5-1,TRBJ1-5,TGCGCCAGCAGCTTGGCCGCGGGACAGCCCCAGCATTTT,CASSLAAGQPQHF
TRBD1,NA,TRBV29-1,TRBJ1-2,TGCAGCGGGGGCGTACAGGGGGCATTCTATGGCTACACCTTC,CSGGVQGAFYGYTF
NA,NA,TRBV9,TRBJ2-1,TGTGCCAGCAGCGTAGGCACTACGGGCAGATCCTACAATGAGCAGTTCTTC,CASSVGTTGRSYNEQFF
TRBD1,few,TRBV15,TRBJ2-3,TGTGCCACCAGCAGAGATCAGGGGGCCAGCACAGATACGCAGTATTTT,CATSRDQGASTDTQYF
TRBD1,NA,TRBV25-1,TRBJ1-2,TGTGCCAGCAGAGAAACGGGACAGGGAAATGGCTACACCTTC,CASRETGQGNGYTF
NA,NA,TRBV19,TRBJ2-7,TGTGCCAGTAGTAAAGCAGGGGAAACCTACGAGCAGTACTTC,CASSKAGETYEQYF
NA,NA,TRBV2,TRBJ2-2,TGTGCCAGCCGCTCTGTGGGGGTCGACACCGGGGAGCTGTTTTTT,CASRSVGVDTGELFF
NA,NA,TRBV30,TRBJ1-6,TGTGCCTGGAGGGCGGGCATCTCGAGATCACCCCTCCACTTT,CAWRAGISRSPLHF
NA,NA,TRBV6-1,TRBJ2-1,TGTGCCAGCAGTCCCCTGGGGCAGGCCTACAATGAGCAGTTCTTC,CASSPLGQAYNEQFF
TRBD1,NA,TRBV11-2,TRBJ2-4,TGTGCCAGCAGCTCAGACAGGGGGAACATTCAGTACTTC,CASSSDRGNIQYF
TRBD1,NA,TRBV27,TRBJ1-6,TGTGCCAGCAGTTTAGACAGGGGTAATTCACCCCTCCACTTT,CASSLDRGNSPLHF
NA,NA,TRBV6-5,TRBJ2-5,TGTGCCAGCAGGGAGACAGGTCAAGAGACCCAGTACTTC,CASRETGQETQYF
NA,NA,TRBV30,TRBJ2-1,TGTGCCTGGAGTGTAACGTATGAGCAGTTCTTC,CAWSVTYEQFF
NA,NA,TRBV9,TRBJ2-2,TGTGCCAGCAGCGCCAGGGGACGTTCGAACACCGGGGAGCTGTTTTTT,CASSARGRSNTGELFF
NA,NA,TRBV10-2,TRBJ1-5,TGCGCCAGCAGTGATTCAGGGTTTAGCAATCAGCCCCAGCATTTT,CASSDSGFSNQPQHF
NA,many,TRBV3-1/TRBV3-2,TRBJ1-3,TGTGCCAGCAGCCAAGATATGAGGGACACCATATATTTT,CASSQDMRDTIYF
NA,many,TRBV7-8,TRBJ1-2,TGTGCCAGCAGCCGTACAGGTCGGGATGGCTACACCTTC,CASSRTGRDGYTF
TRBD2,NA,TRBV29-1,TRBJ2-5,TGCAGCGTTGGGACTAGGTTTCAGACCCAGTACTTC,CSVGTRFQTQYF
TRBD2,NA,TRBV2,TRBJ2-6,TGTGCCAGCAGTGAATCGAAAGGCGGGGGTTACTCTGGGGCCAACGTCCTGACTTTC,CASSESKGGGYSGANVLTF
TRBD2,once,TRBV14,TRBJ2-1,TGTGCCAGCAGCACACTACTAGCGGGGGGGTACAATGAGCAGTTCTTC,CASSTLLAGGYNEQFF
NA,NA,TRBV5-1,TRBJ2-1,TGCGCCAGCAGCCCAGAATTACCAGGCCTCGAGCAGTTCTTC,CASSPELPGLEQFF
NA,NA,TRBV19,TRBJ1-2,TGTGCCAGTAGTTTCTCCCTGGTTGGTGGCTACACCTTC,CASSFSLVGGYTF
TRBD1,NA,TRBV3-1/TRBV3-2,TRBJ1-5,TGTGCCAGCAGCCAAGCCTGGGACAGGGGTCAGCCCCAGCATTTT,CASSQAWDRGQPQHF